Following are 32 T cell receptor beta chains from one sample sequenced in a study of cytomegalovirus exposure and HLA in healthy donors. The PCR employed 60 Vbeta primers together with 13 Jbeta primers. TCRdb's copy holds only in-frame clones and misses some; the assay was immunoSEQ multiplex PCR. The sample carries 150,000 to 180,000 clones, around 81% recorded once. Sequenced sample: PBMCs. The source is a woman between 40 and 55 years old in good health and CMV-seropositive.

In this sample, this clone turned up a few times. The sample carries other DNA sequences with the same CDR3. The V and J genes are TRBV6-5 and TRBJ2-2; D uncertain. V lost 3 bases and J lost 0, with 8 bases in between. Germline V lookup: CDR1 MNHEY, CDR2 SVGAGI. This CDR3 is built from 15 residues. The CDR3 is CASSYAGTNTGELFF. In DNA, the CDR3 is TGTGCCAGCAGTTATGCAGGTACGAACACCGGGGAGCTGTTTTTT.

This clone was counted a few times. The gene calls are TRBV5-4 and TRBJ2-2, with D possibly matching TRBD1 (5 bases). The V end lost 3 bases, the J end lost 6 bases, and 9 bases lay between the germline ends. The CDR3 has 13 amino acids. CDR1 and CDR2 (germline): SGHNT, YYREEE (reference sequence). CDR3 residues: CASSSPGSGELFF. CDR3 DNA: TGTGCCAGCAGCTCACCAGGGTCCGGGGAGCTGTTTTTT.

J is TRBJ2-1 and V is TRBV10-3; tentatively, D is TRBD2 (6 bases). The germline CDR1 and CDR2 sequences are ENHRY and SYGVKD. Trimming stripped 5 bases from V and 8 bases from J, with 10 bases between. CDR3 size: 12 residues. CDR3 protein: CAISPTSYEQFF. CDR3 nucleotides: TGTGCCATCAGTCCCACTAGCTATGAGCAGTTCTTC.

This clone showed up just once. The V and J genes are TRBV4-2 and TRBJ2-1; TRBD2 matches at 10 bases. J gave up 5 bases and V 2 bases, and 3 bases lay outside the gene matches. This CDR3 contains 15 residues. Per germline, CDR1 LGHNA and CDR2 YNFKEQ. CDR3 region: CASSQSGREHNEQFF. CDR3 nucleotide sequence: TGTGCCAGCAGCCAAAGCGGGAGGGAACACAATGAGCAGTTCTTC.

Notes on this clone: The junction departs from the called germline gene at one end, perhaps through a read error. This rearrangement joins TRBV6-1 to TRBJ1-5; weak D call: TRBD1 (6 bases). The CDR3 spans 13 residues. Germline CDR1 is MNHNS and CDR2 is SASEGT. CDR3 loop: CASRGGSNQSQHF. CDR3 DNA: TGTGCCAGCAGAGGGGGAAGCAATCAGTCCCAGCATTTT.

The J gene is TRBJ1-1, the V gene TRBV7-9; the match to TRBD1 covers 8 bases. The length of the CDR3 is 14 residues. The trim removed 11 bases at V and 1 base at J, leaving 9 bases unmatched. Germline values: CDR1 SEHNR, CDR2 FQNEAQ (reference sequence). CDR3 coding DNA: TGTGCCTTGGGGCAGGGGGCTGGGAACACTGAAGCTTTCTTT. Translated, it gives CALGQGAGNTEAFF.

V usage is TRBV6-6 and J usage is TRBJ1-4; 7 bases agree with TRBD1. Germline V gene sequence: CDR1 MNHNY, CDR2 SVGAGI (reference sequence). V lost 5 bases and J lost 2; bases outside the gene matches: 8. CDR3 size: 16 residues. CDR3 sequence: CASSLPVQGTNEKLFF. The CDR3 DNA sequence: TGTGCCAGCAGTCTTCCCGTACAGGGGACTAATGAAAAACTGTTTTTT.

A single count supports this clone. The chain employs TRBV2 and TRBJ2-3, with 9 bases that match TRBD2. This CDR3 region has 15 residues. CDR1 is SNHLY, CDR2 FYNNEI, per germline. J lost 1 base, V lost 6 bases, and 5 bases had no gene match. The CDR3 loop is CASRLSGSGTDTQYF. CDR3 coding DNA: TGTGCCAGCAGACTTAGCGGGAGTGGCACAGATACGCAGTATTTT.

The chain is built from TRBV4-1 and TRBJ2-5, with D possibly being TRBD1 (7 bases). The CDR3 totals 16 residues. Germline V gene lookup returns CDR1 MGHRA and CDR2 YSYEKL. V lost 0 bases to trimming and J lost 5 bases, with 16 bases between them. CDR3 DNA: TGCGCCAGCAGCCAAGAACAGGGCAGGGGGAGGGAGACCCAGTACTTC. Translated: CASSQEQGRGRETQYF.

The rearrangement joins TRBV7-8 to TRBJ1-1; D perhaps matches TRBD1 (6 bases). CDR3 length: 14 amino acids. The germline V and J ends were trimmed by 5 bases and 2 bases, with 12 bases remaining between them. Germline loops: CDR1 SGHVS, CDR2 FQNEAQ. CDR3 amino acids: CASSRGQSNTEAFF. DNA for the CDR3: TGTGCCAGCAGCCGTGGACAGAGTAACACTGAAGCTTTCTTT.

The V gene is TRBV18, the J gene TRBJ1-5; TRBD1 aligns across 9 bases. The germline CDR1 and CDR2 sequences are KGHSH and LQKENI. V dropped 3 bases and J dropped 5; count of bases not matched to a gene: 2. The CDR3 length is 14 residues. CDR3 sequence (DNA): TGTGCCAGCTCACCGGACAGGGGATATCAGCCCCAGCATTTT. As protein: CASSPDRGYQPQHF.

This chain connects TRBV7-8 to TRBJ1-5; a weak D match, TRBD1 (5 bases). CDR1 is SGHVS and CDR2 is FQNEAQ in the germline V gene. This CDR3 has 17 residues. Trimming left V 4 bases short and J 0 bases short, with 16 bases between. CDR3 loop: CASSSRQDRLSNQPQHF. The CDR3 bases are TGTGCCAGCAGCTCCCGCCAAGACAGACTTAGCAATCAGCCCCAGCATTTT.

V and J are TRBV7-3 and TRBJ2-1; 10 positions agree with TRBD1. V was pared by 5 bases and J by 5 bases, with 9 bases of the junction left unmatched. The germline V gene encodes CDR1 SGHTA and CDR2 FQGTGA. The CDR3 covers 16 residues. CDR3 DNA sequence: TGTGCCAGCAGCCTACTCCCGGGACAGGGGAACAATGAGCAGTTCTTC. Amino acid sequence: CASSLLPGQGNNEQFF.

The chain carries TRBV18 and TRBJ2-1; 7 bases are a match to TRBD2. V lost 4 bases, J lost 5 bases, and 8 bases stayed unmatched. The CDR3 runs to 15 residues. Germline CDR1 and CDR2: KGHSH and LQKENI. The DNA of the CDR3 is TGTGCCAGCTCACTTGTCGGGGGACTAAACAATGAGCAGTTCTTC. Protein: CASSLVGGLNNEQFF.

This chain connects TRBV6-4 to TRBJ2-5; 8 bases line up with TRBD1. TRBJ2-7 explains the end of the DNA better; the J call may be wrong. The length of the CDR3 is 14 residues. Germline CDR1 reads MRHNA; CDR2 reads SNTAGT. CDR3 sequence: CASNGQGKTYEQYF. CDR3 sequence (DNA): TGTGCCAGCAACGGACAGGGAAAAACCTACGAGCAGTACTTC.

The rearrangement joins TRBV5-6 to TRBJ1-1; no firm D call. The CDR3 is 12 residues long. The V end was cut by 4 bases, the J end by 1 base, with 5 bases between. In germline, CDR1 is SGHDT, CDR2 YYEEEE. The chain's CDR3 is CASSEGNTEAFF. The CDR3, as DNA: TGTGCCAGCAGCGAGGGGAACACTGAAGCTTTCTTT.

The genes are TRBV7-3 and TRBJ2-7; D may be TRBD1 (5 bases). There are 13 residues in the CDR3. V was shortened by 2 bases and J by 0 bases, with 5 bases between the two germline ends. CDR1 and CDR2 (germline): SGHTA, FQGTGA. Written as DNA, the CDR3 is TGTGCCAGCAGCTTAGACAGCTCCTACGAGCAGTACTTC. Its translation: CASSLDSSYEQYF.

The chain combines TRBV6-5 with TRBJ2-5; 11 bases agree with TRBD1. This CDR3 has 15 amino acids. With 5 bases clipped from V and 9 bases from J, the junction kept 11 bases outside the gene matches. Germline values: CDR1 MNHEY, CDR2 SVGAGI. Here the CDR3 reads CASSARTGGSGSQYF. The CDR3 DNA sequence: TGTGCCAGCAGTGCTAGGACAGGGGGCTCGGGGTCCCAGTACTTC.

This chain uses TRBV9 with TRBJ2-1; 10 nucleotides agree with TRBD2. Germline trimming cut 2 bases from V and 7 bases from J; bases unmatched to any gene: 12. The CDR3 contains 17 residues. Germline values: CDR1 SGDLS, CDR2 YYNGEE. CDR3 DNA sequence: TGTGCCAGCAGCGTGTATCGGACTAGCGGAGACTTAAATGAGCAGTTCTTC. The encoded protein is CASSVYRTSGDLNEQFF.

The J gene is TRBJ1-2, the V gene TRBV6-5; TRBD1 is a possible D gene (5 bases). The germline V gene encodes CDR1 MNHEY and CDR2 SVGAGI. V shed 0 bases and J shed 5 bases, with 13 bases lying between them. The CDR3 spans 15 residues. CDR3 sequence (DNA): TGTGCCAGCAGTTACTCGTATAGGGGCGGATATGGCTACACCTTC. It encodes CASSYSYRGGYGYTF.

This clone was counted once. The chain recombines TRBV7-3 with TRBJ2-2, with a weak D call TRBD2 (5 bases). CDR3 size: 15 residues. Germline V gives CDR1 SGHTA, CDR2 FQGTGA. Trimming removed 4 bases from V and 4 bases from J, with 13 bases in between. CDR3 protein: CASSSAHAGTGELFF. The CDR3 DNA is TGTGCCAGCAGCTCCGCTCACGCGGGCACCGGGGAGCTGTTTTTT.

This clone was recorded once. The rearrangement uses TRBV2 and TRBJ1-5; D possibly corresponds to TRBD1 (6 bases). This CDR3 is built from 14 residues. Germline loops: CDR1 SNHLY, CDR2 FYNNEI. V was pared by 5 bases and J by 6 bases, with 14 bases between. The CDR3 DNA reads as TGTGCCAGCAGTTACCGAAGGGACACTCAGCCCCAGCATTTT. Translated, it gives CASSYRRDTQPQHF.

The CDR3 DNA sequence: TGTGCCAGCAGTTACTCGTTCGATCGGGTCGGCTCTGGCTACACCTTC. It yields the protein CASSYSFDRVGSGYTF. The gene calls are TRBV6-6 and TRBJ1-2; D is undetermined. Germline values: CDR1 MNHNY, CDR2 SVGAGI (reference sequence). V was cut by 0 bases and J by 7 bases, with 18 bases left in between. The CDR3 loop spans 16 amino acids.

This chain connects TRBV7-9 to TRBJ1-1, with TRBD1 matching over 10 bases. The CDR3 extends over 14 amino acids. Germline assignment: CDR1 SEHNR and CDR2 FQNEAQ (reference sequence). V lost 4 bases and J lost 4; bases outside the gene matches: 3. CDR3 residues: CASSSRTGGTEAFF. Written as DNA, the CDR3 is TGTGCCAGCAGCTCGAGGACAGGGGGCACTGAAGCTTTCTTT.

This sequence joins TRBV6-6 and TRBJ1-5; 8 bases match TRBD1. Germline CDR1 MNHNY, CDR2 SVGAGI (reference sequence). The CDR3 is made up of 14 amino acids. V shed 6 bases and J 2 bases; nucleotides not matched to a gene: 3. Here the CDR3 reads CASSPTGGNQPQHF. The CDR3 bases are TGTGCCAGCAGCCCGACAGGGGGCAATCAGCCCCAGCATTTT.

The chain has TRBV7-9 and TRBJ2-1; 7 positions match TRBD2. Germline lookup yields CDR1 SEHNR and CDR2 FQNEAQ (reference sequence). With V trimmed by 3 bases and J by 2 bases, 7 bases remained unmatched. The CDR3 is 16 amino acids. The CDR3 spells CASSFGFAGAYNEQFF. CDR3 bases: TGTGCCAGCAGCTTTGGGTTCGCGGGAGCCTACAATGAGCAGTTCTTC.

The V call is TRBV21-1, the J call TRBJ2-7; TRBD2 was called by the table and not checked on the DNA. TRBV21-1 corresponds to a pseudogene. This CDR3 region has 15 residues. The CDR3 bases are TGTGCCAGCAGCAAAGTACGAACTAGGGCCTACGAGCAGTGCTTC. Its translation: CASSKVRTRAYEQCF.

CDR3 bases: TGTGCCAGTAGTCACGGAATCTCTACGGGTCGTCTAGCGCTCTACAATGAGCAGTTCTTC. Amino acid sequence: CASSHGISTGRLALYNEQFF. V is TRBV19 and J is TRBJ2-1; perhaps TRBD2 as D (6 bases). The CDR3 extends over 20 amino acids. V was shortened by 5 bases and J by 3 bases, with 29 bases between the two germline ends. Germline lookup yields CDR1 LNHDA and CDR2 SQIVND (reference sequence).

This clone was counted only a few times. This chain uses TRBV15 with TRBJ2-5, with 8 bases lining up with TRBD1. Germline V gene sequence: CDR1 LNHNV, CDR2 YYDKDF (reference sequence). V lost 0 bases, J lost 3 bases, and 9 bases stayed unmatched. CDR3 length equals 17 residues. CDR3 in amino acids: CATSRDRGRGLEETQYF. CDR3 bases: TGTGCCACCAGCAGAGATCGAGGCAGGGGGCTTGAAGAGACCCAGTACTTC. The complete variable domain, with remaining parts taken from reference TRBV15 and TRBJ2-5, reads DAMVIQNPRYQVTQFGKPVTLSCSQTLNHNVMYWYQQKSSQAPKLLFHYYDKDFNNEADTPDNFQSRRPNTSFCFLDIRSPGLGDTAMYLCATSRDRGRGLEETQYFGPGTRLLVL.

The chain uses TRBV5-5 and TRBJ2-2; 12 nucleotides match TRBD2. V dropped 1 base and J dropped 7; count of bases not matched to a gene: 5. The CDR3 runs 16 residues. Germline V gene sequence: CDR1 SGHKS, CDR2 YYEKEE (reference sequence). The DNA of the CDR3 is TGTGCCAGCAGCTTGACTCTAGCGGGAGGGAACGGGGAGCTGTTTTTT. Encoded protein: CASSLTLAGGNGELFF.

The table lists this clone with a few counts. This chain joins TRBV7-8 and TRBJ2-7; 14 bases are shared with TRBD2. The CDR3 totals 17 residues. V lost 5 bases, J lost 0 bases, and 6 bases stayed unmatched. In germline, CDR1 is SGHVS, CDR2 FQNEAQ. CDR3 nucleotides: TGTGCCAGCAGCCCCCGGACTAGCGGGGGGAGCTCCTACGAGCAGTACTTC. Amino acids: CASSPRTSGGSSYEQYF.

In its sample, this clone was seen once. This rearrangement joins TRBV5-5 to TRBJ1-5; 8 positions agree with TRBD1. V lost 4 bases, J lost 6 bases, and 6 bases stayed unmatched. CDR1 is SGHKS and CDR2 is YYEKEE in the germline V gene (reference sequence). The length of the CDR3 is 14 residues. CDR3 loop: CASSQQGDRQPQHF. The DNA for the CDR3 is TGTGCCAGCAGCCAACAGGGGGATCGTCAGCCCCAGCATTTT.